This entry is about one T cell receptor beta chain. Antigen specificity is unknown. Profiling relied on immunoSEQ multiplex PCR, and the TCRdb table lists in-frame clones only, not all of them. Of 300,000 to 400,000 clones in the sample, around 90% are singletons; the top ten hold roughly 0.96%. These data originate in a study of cytomegalovirus exposure and HLA in healthy donors. The wider study: The 95 to 150 validation repertoires used the same platform as the roughly 670 first-cohort repertoires, a later analysis reported.

The V gene end was trimmed by 2 bases and the J gene end by 3 bases; junction bases not matched to a gene: 4. Germline CDR1 is MNHEY and CDR2 is SVGAGI. The CDR3 extends over 15 amino acids. General study results and limits: Associated with cytomegalovirus, according to the listing, were some 150 TCR beta chains. Many donors carried some public TCRs, although rarity characterized most TCR sequences. In vitro checks showed that three CMV-associated chains really do target CMV antigens.

The clonotype was recovered from a man aged 25-40 years in good health and CMV-seronegative. This chain joins TRBV6-5 and TRBJ2-7; 10 bases align to TRBD1. Material: PBMCs. The CDR3 DNA sequence: TGTGCCAGCAGTTACGGCGGACAGGGGGGCTACGAGCAGTACTTC. It specifies CASSYGGQGGYEQYF.